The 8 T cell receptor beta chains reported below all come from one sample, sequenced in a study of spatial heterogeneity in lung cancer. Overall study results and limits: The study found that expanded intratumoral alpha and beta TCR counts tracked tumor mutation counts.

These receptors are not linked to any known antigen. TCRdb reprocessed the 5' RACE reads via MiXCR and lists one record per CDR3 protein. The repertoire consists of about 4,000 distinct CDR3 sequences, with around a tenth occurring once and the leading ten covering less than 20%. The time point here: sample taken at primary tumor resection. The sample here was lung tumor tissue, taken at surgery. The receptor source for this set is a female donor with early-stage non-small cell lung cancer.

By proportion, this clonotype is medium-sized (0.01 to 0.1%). The CDR3 protein is CASSRLSSDTQYF. CDR3 DNA sequence: TGTGCCAGCAGCAGACTTTCCTCGGATACGCAGTATTTT. The V call is TRBV6-5, the J call TRBJ2-3; D is ambiguous. This CDR3 region has 13 residues. The germline V gene encodes CDR1 MNHEY and CDR2 SVGAGI. The V end was cut by 6 bases, the J end by 6 bases, with 13 bases between.

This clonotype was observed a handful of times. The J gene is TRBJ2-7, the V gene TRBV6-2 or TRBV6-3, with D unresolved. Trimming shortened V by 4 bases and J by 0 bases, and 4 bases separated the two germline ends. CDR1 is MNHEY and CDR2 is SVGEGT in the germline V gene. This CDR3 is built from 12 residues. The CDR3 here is CASSSSSYEQYF. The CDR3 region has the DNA TGTGCCAGCAGTTCAAGCTCCTACGAGCAGTACTTC.

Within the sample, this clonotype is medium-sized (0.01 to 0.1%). CDR3 residues: CASRPQGSEKLFF. CDR3 in DNA: TGTGCCAGCAGGCCACAGGGTAGCGAAAAACTGTTTTTT. The chain joins TRBV6-5 to TRBJ1-4, with a tentative D call TRBD1 (6 bases). V dropped 6 bases and J dropped 8 bases, with 13 bases sitting between them. CDR3 length equals 13 residues. The germline CDR1 and CDR2 sequences are MNHEY and SVGAGI.

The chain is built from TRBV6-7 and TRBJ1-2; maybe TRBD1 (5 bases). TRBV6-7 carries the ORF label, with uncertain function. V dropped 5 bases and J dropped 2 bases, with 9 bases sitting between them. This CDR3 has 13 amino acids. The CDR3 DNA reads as TGTGCCAGCAGTGCCCGGGGCAACTATGGCTACACCTTC. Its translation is CASSARGNYGYTF.

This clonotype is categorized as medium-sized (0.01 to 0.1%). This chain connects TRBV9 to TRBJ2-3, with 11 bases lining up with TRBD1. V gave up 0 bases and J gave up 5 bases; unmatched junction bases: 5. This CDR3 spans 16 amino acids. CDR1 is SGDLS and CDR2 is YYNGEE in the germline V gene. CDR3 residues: CASSVEWTGGQDTQYF. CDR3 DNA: TGTGCCAGCAGCGTAGAATGGACAGGGGGCCAAGATACGCAGTATTTT.

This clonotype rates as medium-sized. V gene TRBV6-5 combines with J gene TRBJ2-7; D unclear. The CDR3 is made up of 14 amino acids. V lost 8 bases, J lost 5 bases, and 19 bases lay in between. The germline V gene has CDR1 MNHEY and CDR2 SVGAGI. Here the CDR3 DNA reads TGTGCCAGCGGTTCGGGCGCGAGTCGGCACGAGCAGTACTTC. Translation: CASGSGASRHEQYF.

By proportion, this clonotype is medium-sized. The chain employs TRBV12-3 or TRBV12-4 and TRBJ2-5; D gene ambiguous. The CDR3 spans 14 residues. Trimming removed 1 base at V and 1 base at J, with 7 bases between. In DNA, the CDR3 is TGTGCCAGCAGTTTAGGTGTGGTCCAAGAGACCCAGTACTTC. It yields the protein CASSLGVVQETQYF.

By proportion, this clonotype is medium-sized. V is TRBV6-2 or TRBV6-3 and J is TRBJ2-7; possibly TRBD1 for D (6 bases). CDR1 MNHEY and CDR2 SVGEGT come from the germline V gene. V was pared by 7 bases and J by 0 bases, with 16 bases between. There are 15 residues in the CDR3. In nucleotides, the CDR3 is TGTGCCAGCACCAAACGGGGACACCGCTCCTACGAGCAGTACTTC. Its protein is CASTKRGHRSYEQYF.